This T cell receptor beta chain was profiled in a study of T cells in Graves' hyperthyroidism and ophthalmopathy. V shed 2 bases, J shed 9 bases, and the junction held 10 bases outside the gene matches. Germline loops: CDR1 SGHRS, CDR2 YFSETQ. This CDR3 region has 15 residues. PBMCs were collected from an approximately 9.2 ml volume of fresh peripheral blood. This clonotype has a count of ten or more. The antigen remains undetermined. Researchers amplified the TCR beta CDR3 regions from RNA transcripts. First-round RT-PCR of the TCR CDR3 relied on the HTBI primer set. Using its own MiXCR run on the multiplex PCR reads, TCRdb lists one record per CDR3 protein. This table has 250,000 to 300,000 distinct CDR3 sequences, 10% to 15% appearing once. Study results and caveats: A model using 13 V-J features told ophthalmopathy apart from stable hyperthyroidism. Most expanded thyroid clonotypes above 0.001 also appeared in blood.

The V and J genes are TRBV5-1 and TRBJ2-1; TRBD2 matches 8 bases. Material: blood. The TCR sequence derives from a woman in her 30s with Graves' hyperthyroidism that later progressed to Graves' ophthalmopathy. DNA for the CDR3: TGCGCCAGCAGCTTAGGAGAAGCGGGAGCTCGTGAGCAGTTCTTC. It yields the protein CASSLGEAGAREQFF.